These 4 T cell receptor beta chains came from one sample sequenced in a study of OX40 agonist ivuxolimab in advanced cancers. Method: immunoSEQ multiplex PCR; TCRdb's copy keeps in-frame clones and lacks some. Counted here are around 80,000 clones, approximately 87% occurring once; the ten biggest clones make up about 0.52%. The sequencing here drew on CD4+ or CD8+ T cells sorted from blood, taken in a trial of the OX40 agonist ivuxolimab. Source of these receptors: an adult with an advanced solid tumor such as melanoma, head and neck, liver or kidney cancer.

This chain connects TRBV7-2 to TRBJ2-5; D remains ambiguous. With 3 bases removed from V and 5 bases from J, the gap between germline ends came to 13 bases. The germline V gene encodes CDR1 SGHTA and CDR2 FQGNSA. The CDR3 extends over 14 amino acids. The CDR3 DNA is TGTGCCAGCAGCTTTTCCCCTGCCCGGGAGACCCAGTACTTC. It encodes CASSFSPARETQYF. Complete variable domain (other parts from reference TRBV7-2 and TRBJ2-5): GAGVSQSPSNKVTEKGKDVELRCDPISGHTALYWYRQSLGQGLEFLIYFQGNSAPDKSGLPSDRFSAERTGGSVSTLTIQRTQQEDSAVYLCASSFSPARETQYFGPGTRLLVL.

V usage is TRBV4-1 and J usage is TRBJ2-7; no clear D. V lost 0 bases, J lost 2 bases, and 11 bases lay in between. Germline CDR1 is MGHRA and CDR2 is YSYEKL. The CDR3 runs 15 residues. The CDR3 DNA sequence: TGCGCCAGCAGCCAAGACCAGGTTATAACCTACGAGCAGTACTTC. This sequence encodes CASSQDQVITYEQYF.

The rearrangement uses TRBV5-8 and TRBJ2-2; TRBD1 agrees at 9 bases. Germline loops: CDR1 SGHTS, CDR2 YDEGEE. The ends lost 4 bases at V and 1 base at J; junction bases unmatched: 2. The CDR3 contains 15 residues. The CDR3 DNA follows: TGTGCCAGCAGCCCGGGACAGGGGAACACCGGGGAGCTGTTTTTT. Translating gives CASSPGQGNTGELFF.

This clone was counted once. The chain is built from TRBV19 and TRBJ2-1, with unresolved D. CDR3 size: 13 residues. The germline V and J ends were trimmed by 7 bases and 5 bases, with 12 bases remaining between them. Per germline, CDR1 LNHDA and CDR2 SQIVND (reference sequence). Here the CDR3 DNA reads TGTGCCAGTAAAAGGCAGGCGGACAATGAGCAGTTCTTC. This encodes CASKRQADNEQFF.